These 13 T cell receptor beta chains originate from one sample sequenced in a study of control samples from healthy donors and cancer patients. TCRdb's table, derived via immunoSEQ multiplex PCR, lists solely in-frame clones and lacks some. This table holds 140,000 to 150,000 clones, around 86% found once. The sequenced sample consisted of blood. These receptor sequences come from a man aged 30-40 years in good health.

The CDR3 spells CASSLGPGEGNTIYF. CDR3 sequence (DNA): TGCGCCAGCAGCTTGGGGCCGGGCGAGGGAAACACCATATATTTT. The chain employs TRBV5-1 and TRBJ1-3; D gene ambiguous. Deletions cut 0 bases from V and 4 bases from J, with 11 bases between. This CDR3 has 15 residues. CDR1 is SGHRS, CDR2 YFSETQ, per germline.

This chain links TRBV6-5 with TRBJ2-3; D is undetermined. The germline gives CDR1 MNHEY, CDR2 SVGAGI. The CDR3 totals 12 residues. V was trimmed by 5 bases and J by 4 bases, leaving 7 bases between them. The DNA for the CDR3 is TGTGCCAGCAGTCTAAGTTCAGATACGCAGTATTTT. Translated: CASSLSSDTQYF.

This clone was observed a few times. V usage is TRBV5-1 and J usage is TRBJ2-7, with D possibly TRBD1 on 6 matching bases. Trimming cost V 0 bases and J 1 base, with 8 bases left between them. From germline, CDR1 is SGHRS and CDR2 YFSETQ. The CDR3 is 14 residues long. Here the CDR3 DNA reads TGCGCCAGCAGCTTGGATGGACAGTCCTACGAGCAGTACTTC. This gives the protein CASSLDGQSYEQYF. Filled out from reference TRBV5-1 and TRBJ2-7, the complete variable domain reads KAGVTQTPRYLIKTRGQQVTLSCSPISGHRSVSWYQQTPGQGLQFLFEYFSETQRNKGNFPGRFSGRQFSNSRSEMNVSTLELGDSALYLCASSLDGQSYEQYFGPGTRLTVT.

The J gene is TRBJ1-1, the V gene TRBV28; 7 bases match TRBD1. The CDR3 length is 13 residues. The germline V gene encodes CDR1 MDHEN and CDR2 SYDVKM. J was trimmed by 10 bases and V by 8 bases; bases with no gene match: 13. The DNA of the CDR3 is TGTGCCAGCTGTAACAGGGGCCGGGGTGTAGCTTTCTTT. It translates to CASCNRGRGVAFF. Using reference TRBV28 and TRBJ1-1 for the parts outside the CDR3, the full variable domain is DVKVTQSSRYLVKRTGEKVFLECVQDMDHENMFWYRQDPGLGLRLIYFSYDVKMKEKGDIPEGYSVSREKKERFSLILESASTNQTSMYLCASCNRGRGVAFFGQGTRLTVV.

The rearrangement joins TRBV7-9 to TRBJ2-1, with D unclear. This CDR3 is built from 15 residues. The germline V and J ends were trimmed by 5 bases and 0 bases, with 11 bases remaining between them. Per the germline V gene, CDR1 is SEHNR and CDR2 is FQNEAQ (reference sequence). The CDR3 region is CASSIVGSSYNEQFF. CDR3 nucleotides: TGTGCCAGCAGCATAGTGGGAAGCTCCTACAATGAGCAGTTCTTC.

CDR3 residues: CASSSPGTSGRDEQYF. CDR3 sequence (DNA): TGCGCCAGCAGCTCACCCGGGACTAGCGGGAGGGACGAGCAGTACTTC. The rearrangement links TRBV5-1 to TRBJ2-7, with 16 bases fitting TRBD2. V lost 3 bases and J lost 5; bases outside the gene matches: 5. Germline loops: CDR1 SGHRS, CDR2 YFSETQ. CDR3 length: 16 residues.

The V and J genes are TRBV19 and TRBJ1-2; unclear D gene. CDR3 length: 14 amino acids. The V and J ends lost 5 bases and 3 bases respectively, with 13 bases between them. Per germline, CDR1 LNHDA and CDR2 SQIVND (reference sequence). The CDR3 sequence: CASSRVQAHYGYTF. CDR3 bases: TGTGCCAGTAGTCGGGTGCAGGCCCACTATGGCTACACCTTC. The variable domain in full, completed from reference TRBV19 and TRBJ1-2, reads DGGITQSPKYLFRKEGQNVTLSCEQNLNHDAMYWYRQDPGQGLRLIYYSQIVNDFQKGDIAEGYSVSREKKESFPLTVTSAQKNPTAFYLCASSRVQAHYGYTFGSGTRLTVV.

This chain uses TRBV6-2 or TRBV6-3 with TRBJ1-1; D uncertain. Germline CDR1 MNHEY, CDR2 SVGEGT. V was pared by 5 bases and J by 1 base, with 8 bases between. The CDR3 length is 13 residues. In DNA form, the CDR3 reads TGTGCCAGCAGTCACACGACGAACACTGAAGCTTTCTTT. Translated: CASSHTTNTEAFF.

The V gene is TRBV30, the J gene TRBJ1-6; 9 nucleotides align to TRBD1. The V gene end was trimmed by 4 bases and the J gene end by 3 bases; junction bases not matched to a gene: 4. Looked up from germline, CDR1 is GTSNPN and CDR2 is SVGIG (reference sequence). The CDR3 is 15 residues long. For the CDR3, the DNA is TGTGCCTGGATGACAGGGGGACTCTATAATTCACCCCTCCACTTT. It specifies CAWMTGGLYNSPLHF.

The chain employs TRBV5-4 and TRBJ1-1; D ambiguous. V dropped 2 bases and J dropped 8 bases, with 19 bases sitting between them. Germline V gene lookup returns CDR1 SGHNT and CDR2 YYREEE (reference sequence). This CDR3 region has 15 residues. The CDR3 DNA reads as TGTGCCAGCAGCTTAGGGTTTAACTCGGCAGGAGAAGCTTTCTTT. This encodes CASSLGFNSAGEAFF.

The chain uses TRBV7-2 and TRBJ2-2; D perhaps matches TRBD2 (5 bases). CDR1 and CDR2 (germline): SGHTA, FQGNSA. Trimming shortened V by 5 bases and J by 6 bases, and 10 bases separated the two germline ends. This CDR3 comprises 13 residues. The chain's CDR3 is CASSPRRAGELFF. DNA for the CDR3: TGTGCCAGCAGCCCTAGGCGGGCCGGGGAGCTGTTTTTT.

The CDR3 loop reads CASSLRGTGMTYNEQFF. CDR3 bases: TGTGCCAGCAGCCTACGGGGGACAGGGATGACCTACAATGAGCAGTTCTTC. The V call is TRBV6-2 or TRBV6-3, the J call TRBJ2-1; 9 bases agree with TRBD1. Germline CDR1 reads MNHEY; CDR2 reads SVGEGT. This CDR3 has 17 residues. J was trimmed by 2 bases and V by 6 bases; bases with no gene match: 11.

Written as DNA, the CDR3 is TGCGCCAGCAGCTTGGAAATTAGCGGGGGGGCAGGAGATACGCAGTATTTT. It specifies CASSLEISGGAGDTQYF. V and J are TRBV5-1 and TRBJ2-3; TRBD2 matches at 11 bases. Trimming removed 0 bases from V and 5 bases from J; junction bases left unmatched: 8. Germline V lookup: CDR1 SGHRS, CDR2 YFSETQ. The CDR3 is made up of 17 amino acids.